This section outlines one T cell receptor (beta chain) sequence together with its context. This sample stems from a study of shared clonotypes between healthy human individuals. Sequencing was performed with immunoSEQ multiplex PCR; in TCRdb, only in-frame clones are kept and a portion is missing. Of about 1.5 million clones in the sample, 95% to 99% were seen once. The sequence was obtained from a man aged 30 to 45 in good health. Specimen: naive CD4+ T cells sorted from blood. The subset is: CD45RA+ positively selected.

The CDR3 nucleotides are TGTGCCAGCAGCCAACGTAAATTAGCGGGAGGTAGCACAGATACGCAGTATTTT. Amino acid sequence: CASSQRKLAGGSTDTQYF. This chain connects TRBV4-2 to TRBJ2-3, with 10 bases matching TRBD2. Germline V CDR1 and CDR2: LGHNA, YNFKEQ. J gave up 0 bases and V 2 bases, and 8 bases lay outside the gene matches. There are 18 residues in the CDR3.